Given below is one T cell receptor (beta chain) in context. This clone was counted a few times. The specificity of this receptor is unknown. No much larger clone is present one base from it, and per-base qualities are unavailable. This entry is derived from a study of blood T cell repertoires in COVID-19 (dated by TCRdb to 2020 to 2021). Concerning the study at large: Samples from collaborators originated in the United States, Italy and Spain and spanned both the acute and convalescent phases of COVID-19. The prospective study material was composed of cDNA or gDNA derived from T cells, B-cell-depleted T cells, or PBMCs. Deeply sampled blood TCRbeta repertoires from subjects exposed to, actively infected with, or recovered from COVID-19 were included in the dataset. The repertoires were released in a freely available public database meant as a resource for research on the immune response to SARS-CoV-2. The samples were drawn from two sources: the first 160 participants of the ongoing ImmuneRACE study, and some 1,300 subjects contributed by 6 global collaborators. Nearly every sample came with metadata listing a de-identified subject ID, COVID-19 status, age in years and sex. HLA class I and class II types, where available, came from metadata supplied by the sample provider rather than from assay-based typing. Here is what the overall study found, with its caveats: Clinical and demographic metadata were provided uncurated, with the amount varying by source and participant.

Whole blood was collected in K2EDTA tubes by collaborating institutions according to the institutions' own protocols. For TCRbeta analysis, collaborator samples were shipped as frozen whole blood, as isolated PBMCs, or as DNA extracted from either sample type. The immunoSEQ Assay, a bias-controlled multiplex PCR, was used to amplify TCRbeta CDR3 regions from genomic DNA. Processing in the source paper ran as follows. Within the assay, amplification of reference gene primers was used to estimate how many nucleated cells each sample contained. To quantify the absolute abundance of each unique TCRbeta CDR3 rearrangement, sequence reads were collapsed and filtered. Productive Simpson clonality was computed per sample as the square root of Simpson's diversity index over productive rearrangements. The clones in this table, taken by TCRdb from immuneACCESS, are in-frame only. Not every clone is retained; where verified, under half of the shortfall comes from an unresolved V gene, and the cause of the rest is unknown. The DNA was the basis for D and trimming; V, J and clone size are from that table. The table for this sample lists roughly 200,000 clones; 70% to 90% of them were counted only once. 3% to 3.5% of the sample rests with the top ten.

The source of this sequence is a man aged 55 to 70 with acute or convalescent COVID-19. Specimen: peripheral blood.

The CDR3 protein sequence reads: CAVRKTAMNTEAFF. The DNA is as follows: TGTGCCGTACGGAAGACAGCTATGAACACTGAAGCTTTCTTT. The chain is assembled from TRBV19 and TRBJ1-1, with TRBD1 perhaps the D gene, on 5 matching bases. The V and J ends are trimmed by 11 bases and 0 bases, leaving 16 bases between them. The germline V gene (reference sequence) specifies LNHDA as CDR1 and SQIVND as CDR2. The CDR3 covers 14 residues, taking in both the cysteine and the phenylalanine. Only the CDR3 part of the read is kept: 42 bases, read in frame from the first base.